The 3 T cell receptor beta chains below all came from one sample that was sequenced in a study of response to subunit inactivated influenza vaccine. TCRdb processed the RT-PCR reads anew with MiXCR; each CDR3 protein has one entry. The profile shows 500,000 to 550,000 distinct CDR3 sequences, roughly 23% of them singletons. The same sample was also studied in work on T cells expressing NK-cell markers. As that report states: 5'RACE template switching with UMIs produced the TCR beta cDNA.

Specimen: CD4+ T cells sorted from PBMCs, collected about 12 days after vaccination. These receptors were collected from a man in his fifties or sixties who received an inactivated influenza vaccine.

This clonotype was counted between two and nine times. The gene calls are TRBV20-1 and TRBJ2-1; 15 bases fit TRBD2. The CDR3 loop spans 14 amino acids. Germline V gene sequence: CDR1 DFQATT, CDR2 SNEGSKA (reference sequence). V shed 5 bases and J 7 bases; nucleotides not matched to a gene: 3. The CDR3 region has the DNA TGCAGTGCTGAAGGGACTAGCGGGAGGAATGAGCAGTTCTTC. Amino acid sequence: CSAEGTSGRNEQFF.

The chain uses TRBV4-2 and TRBJ1-5; a weak D match, TRBD1 (6 bases). CDR3 length equals 15 residues. Trimming pared 6 bases from V and 4 bases from J, leaving 16 bases between. Germline V CDR1 and CDR2: LGHNA, YNFKEQ. CDR3 bases: TGTGCCAGCAGTCCACATCGGACAGCAAATCAGCCCCAGCATTTT. Its protein is CASSPHRTANQPQHF.

The rearrangement links TRBV15 to TRBJ1-6; D unclear. CDR3 length: 13 residues. Germline V gives CDR1 LNHNV, CDR2 YYDKDF (reference sequence). Trimming stripped 1 base from V and 5 bases from J, with 3 bases between. The CDR3 region has the DNA TGTGCCACCAGCAGAGTTAATAATTCACCCCTCCACTTT. Translated: CATSRVNNSPLHF.